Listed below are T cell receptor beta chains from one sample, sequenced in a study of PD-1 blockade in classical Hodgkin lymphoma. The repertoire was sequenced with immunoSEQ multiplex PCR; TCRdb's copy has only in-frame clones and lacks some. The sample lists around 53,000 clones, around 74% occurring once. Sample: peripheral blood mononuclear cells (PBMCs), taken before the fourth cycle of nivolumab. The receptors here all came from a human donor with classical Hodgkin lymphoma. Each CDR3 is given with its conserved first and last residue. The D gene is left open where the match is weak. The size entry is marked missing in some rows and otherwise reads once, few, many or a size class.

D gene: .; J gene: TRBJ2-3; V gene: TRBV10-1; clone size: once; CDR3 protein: CASSESMVASPSTDTQYF; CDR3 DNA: TGCGCCAGCAGTGAGTCGATGGTAGCTTCTCCTAGCACAGATACGCAGTATTTT
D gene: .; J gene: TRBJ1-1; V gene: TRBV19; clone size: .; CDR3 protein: CASSMKTVMNTEAFF; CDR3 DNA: TGTGCCAGTAGTATGAAGACAGTTATGAACACTGAAGCTTTCTTT
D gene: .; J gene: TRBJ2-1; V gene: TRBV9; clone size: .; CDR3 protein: CASSVQGVEQFF; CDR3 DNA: TGTGCCAGCAGCGTACAGGGTGTTGAGCAGTTCTTC
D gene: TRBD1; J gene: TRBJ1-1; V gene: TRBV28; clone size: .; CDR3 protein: CASSQTATGVAFF; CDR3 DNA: TGTGCCAGCAGTCAGACCGCAACAGGGGTAGCTTTCTTT
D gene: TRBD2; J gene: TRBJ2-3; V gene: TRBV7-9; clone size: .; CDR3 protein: CASSRGLADRTDTQYF; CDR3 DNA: TGTGCCAGCAGCCGAGGACTAGCGGACCGCACAGATACGCAGTATTTT
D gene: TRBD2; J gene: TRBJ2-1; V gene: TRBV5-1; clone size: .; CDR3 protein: CASSLTRLAAYNEQFF; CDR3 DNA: TGCGCCAGCAGCTTGACCCGACTAGCTGCTTACAATGAGCAGTTCTTC
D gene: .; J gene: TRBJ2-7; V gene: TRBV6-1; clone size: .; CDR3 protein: CASSASGVLSREQYF; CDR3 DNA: TGTGCCAGCAGTGCCTCAGGGGTTCTTTCGAGGGAGCAGTACTTC
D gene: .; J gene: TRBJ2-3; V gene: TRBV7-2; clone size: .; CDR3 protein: CASSLVGASTDTQYF; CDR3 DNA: TGTGCCAGCAGCTTAGTAGGAGCTAGCACAGATACGCAGTATTTT
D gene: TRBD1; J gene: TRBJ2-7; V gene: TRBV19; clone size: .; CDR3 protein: CASSAKQGAYEQYF; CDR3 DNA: TGTGCCAGTAGTGCAAAACAGGGGGCTTACGAGCAGTACTTC
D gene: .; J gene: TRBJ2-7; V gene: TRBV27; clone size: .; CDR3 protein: CASSLSGEQYF; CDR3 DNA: TGTGCCAGCAGTTTATCGGGCGAGCAGTACTTC
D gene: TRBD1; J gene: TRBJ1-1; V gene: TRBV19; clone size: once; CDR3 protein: CASSPRDRGPSTEAFF; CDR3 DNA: TGTGCCAGTAGTCCCCGGGACAGGGGGCCGAGCACTGAAGCTTTCTTT
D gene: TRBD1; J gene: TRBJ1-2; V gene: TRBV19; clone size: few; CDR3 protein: CASTMTGELYGYTF; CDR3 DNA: TGTGCCAGTACTATGACAGGGGAGCTCTATGGCTACACCTTC
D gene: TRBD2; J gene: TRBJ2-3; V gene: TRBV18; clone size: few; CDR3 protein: CASSTRTSGTDTQYF; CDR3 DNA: TGTGCCAGCTCAACTCGGACTAGCGGCACAGATACGCAGTATTTT
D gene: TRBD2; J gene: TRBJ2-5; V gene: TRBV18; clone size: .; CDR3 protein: CASSRGLAGQETQYF; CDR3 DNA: TGTGCCAGCTCACGAGGACTAGCGGGCCAAGAGACCCAGTACTTC
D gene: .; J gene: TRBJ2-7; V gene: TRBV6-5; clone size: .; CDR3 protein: CASSLRGGANYEQYF; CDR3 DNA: TGTGCCAGCAGCCTAAGGGGGGGAGCGAACTACGAGCAGTACTTC
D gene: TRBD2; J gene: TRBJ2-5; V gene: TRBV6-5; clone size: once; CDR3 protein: CASTPTPAGGETQYF; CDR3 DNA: TGTGCCAGCACCCCGACACCCGCGGGGGGGGAGACCCAGTACTTC
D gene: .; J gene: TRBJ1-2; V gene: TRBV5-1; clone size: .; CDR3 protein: CASSFTGGSYGYTF; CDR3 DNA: TGCGCCAGCAGCTTCACGGGGGGGTCATATGGCTACACCTTC
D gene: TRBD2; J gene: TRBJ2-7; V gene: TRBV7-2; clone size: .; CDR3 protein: CASSLSGGLYEQYF; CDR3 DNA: TGTGCCAGCAGCTTAAGCGGGGGCCTCTACGAGCAGTACTTC
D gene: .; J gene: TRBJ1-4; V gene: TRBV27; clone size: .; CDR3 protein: CASSRRSTNEKLFF; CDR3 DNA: TGTGCCAGCAGCCGCAGGTCAACTAATGAAAAACTGTTTTTT
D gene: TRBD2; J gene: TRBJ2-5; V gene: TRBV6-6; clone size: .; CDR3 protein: CASSYQGREETQYF; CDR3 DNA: TGTGCCAGCAGTTACCAAGGGAGGGAGGAGACCCAGTACTTC
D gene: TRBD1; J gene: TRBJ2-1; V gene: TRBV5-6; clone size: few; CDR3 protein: CASSSGTGSYNEQFF; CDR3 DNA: TGTGCCAGCAGCTCAGGGACAGGCTCCTACAATGAGCAGTTCTTC
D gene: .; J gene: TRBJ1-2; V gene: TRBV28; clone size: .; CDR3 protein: CASRSNPGRGYGYTF; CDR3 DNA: TGTGCCAGCAGGTCAAATCCGGGGCGAGGCTATGGCTACACCTTC
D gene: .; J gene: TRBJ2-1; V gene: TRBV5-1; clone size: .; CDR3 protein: CASSLRGRIHPDEQFF; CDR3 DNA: TGCGCCAGCAGCTTGCGGGGACGCATCCATCCGGATGAGCAGTTCTTC
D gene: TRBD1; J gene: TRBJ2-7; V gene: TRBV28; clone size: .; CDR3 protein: CASSLLIDRGGEQYF; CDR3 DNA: TGTGCCAGCAGTTTACTAATTGACAGGGGGGGTGAGCAGTACTTC
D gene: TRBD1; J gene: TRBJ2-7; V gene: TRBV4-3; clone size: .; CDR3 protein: CASSLGQGTYEQYF; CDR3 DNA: TGCGCCAGCAGCCTGGGACAGGGAACTTACGAGCAGTACTTC
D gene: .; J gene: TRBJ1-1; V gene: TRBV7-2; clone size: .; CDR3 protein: CASSRTANMNTEAFF; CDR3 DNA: TGTGCCAGCAGCCGGACAGCCAACATGAACACTGAAGCTTTCTTT
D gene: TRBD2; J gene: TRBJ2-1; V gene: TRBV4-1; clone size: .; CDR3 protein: CASSQELAGWREQFF; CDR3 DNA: TGCGCCAGCAGCCAAGAGCTAGCGGGATGGAGGGAGCAGTTCTTC
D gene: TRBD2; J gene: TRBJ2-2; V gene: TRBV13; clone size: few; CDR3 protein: CASSFASGVELFF; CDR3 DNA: TGTGCCAGCAGCTTCGCTAGCGGAGTGGAGCTGTTTTTT
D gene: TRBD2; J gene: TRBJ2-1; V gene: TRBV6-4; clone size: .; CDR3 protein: CASSDEAGGRSYNEQFF; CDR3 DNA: TGTGCCAGCAGTGACGAGGCGGGGGGTCGCTCCTACAATGAGCAGTTCTTC
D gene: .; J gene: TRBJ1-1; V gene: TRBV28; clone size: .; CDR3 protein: CASRDWDTNTEAFF; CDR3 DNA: TGTGCCAGCAGGGATTGGGACACGAACACTGAAGCTTTCTTT
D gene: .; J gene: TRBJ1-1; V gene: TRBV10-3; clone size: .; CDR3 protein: CAISDATAEAFF; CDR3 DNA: TGTGCCATCAGTGACGCGACAGCTGAAGCTTTCTTT
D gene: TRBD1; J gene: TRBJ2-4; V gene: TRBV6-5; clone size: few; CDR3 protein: CASSSIGDRAKNIQYF; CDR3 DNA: TGTGCCAGCAGTTCTATCGGGGACAGGGCGAAAAACATTCAGTACTTC
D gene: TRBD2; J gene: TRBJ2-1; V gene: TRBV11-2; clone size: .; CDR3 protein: CASSTYLARGRKNRNEQFF; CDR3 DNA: TGTGCCAGCAGCACTTATTTGGCCCGCGGGAGAAAGAATAGGAATGAGCAGTTCTTC
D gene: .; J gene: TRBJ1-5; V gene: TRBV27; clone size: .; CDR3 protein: CASSPYNQPQHF; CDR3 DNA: TGTGCCAGCAGTCCGTACAATCAGCCCCAGCATTTT
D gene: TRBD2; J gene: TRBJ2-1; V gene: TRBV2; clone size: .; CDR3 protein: CASSVSSGVTSSYNEQFF; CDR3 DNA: TGTGCCAGCAGTGTGAGTAGCGGGGTTACTAGCTCCTACAATGAGCAGTTCTTC
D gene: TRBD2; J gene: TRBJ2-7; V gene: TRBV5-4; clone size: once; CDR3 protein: CASSSGEYEQYF; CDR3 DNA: TGTGCCAGCAGCAGCGGGGAGTACGAGCAGTACTTC
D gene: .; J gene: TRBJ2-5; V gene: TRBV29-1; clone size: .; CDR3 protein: CSVERGSETQYF; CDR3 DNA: TGCAGCGTTGAACGGGGTTCGGAGACCCAGTACTTC
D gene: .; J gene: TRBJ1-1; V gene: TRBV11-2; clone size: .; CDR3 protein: CASSLGRGVTEAFF; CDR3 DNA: TGTGCCAGCAGCTTAGGACGTGGGGTTACTGAAGCTTTCTTT
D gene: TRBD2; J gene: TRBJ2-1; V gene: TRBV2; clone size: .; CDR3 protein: CASTAGVYNEQFF; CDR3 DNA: TGTGCCAGCACGGCGGGAGTCTACAATGAGCAGTTCTTC
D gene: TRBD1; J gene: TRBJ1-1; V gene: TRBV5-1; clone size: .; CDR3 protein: CASSPGDREGTEAFF; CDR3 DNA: TGCGCCAGCAGCCCGGGGGACAGGGAGGGCACTGAAGCTTTCTTT
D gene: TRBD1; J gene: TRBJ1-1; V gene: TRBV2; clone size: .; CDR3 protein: CASTWQGAGGTEAFF; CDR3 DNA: TGTGCCAGCACTTGGCAGGGGGCGGGTGGCACTGAAGCTTTCTTT
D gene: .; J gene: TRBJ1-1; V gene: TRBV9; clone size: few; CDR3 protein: CASSVEVNTEAFF; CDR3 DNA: TGTGCCAGCAGCGTCGAGGTGAACACTGAAGCTTTCTTT
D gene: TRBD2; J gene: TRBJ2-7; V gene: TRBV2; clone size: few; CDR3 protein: CASSDLVAGRYEQYF; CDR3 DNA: TGTGCCAGCAGCGACCTAGTAGCGGGGCGCTACGAGCAGTACTTC
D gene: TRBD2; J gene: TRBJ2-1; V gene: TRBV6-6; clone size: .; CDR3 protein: CASSSLAGERNEQFF; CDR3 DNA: TGTGCCAGCAGTTCCCTAGCGGGAGAGCGCAATGAGCAGTTCTTC
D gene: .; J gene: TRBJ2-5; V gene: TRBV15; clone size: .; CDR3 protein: CATSRDKLALYGTQYF; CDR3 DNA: TGTGCCACCAGCAGAGATAAACTTGCCCTCTACGGGACCCAGTACTTC
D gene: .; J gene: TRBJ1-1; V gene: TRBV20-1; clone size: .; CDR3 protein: CSGGGNTEAFF; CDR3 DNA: TGCAGCGGGGGGGGAAACACTGAAGCTTTCTTT
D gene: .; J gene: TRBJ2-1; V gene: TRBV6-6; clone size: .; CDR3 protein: CASTFTGIIPYNEQFF; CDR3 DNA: TGTGCCAGCACCTTTACTGGGATTATCCCTTACAATGAGCAGTTCTTC
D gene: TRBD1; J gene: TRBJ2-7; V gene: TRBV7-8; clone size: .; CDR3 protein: CASSLVNRGSSYEQYF; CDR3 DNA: TGTGCCAGCAGCTTAGTTAACAGGGGGAGCTCCTACGAGCAGTACTTC
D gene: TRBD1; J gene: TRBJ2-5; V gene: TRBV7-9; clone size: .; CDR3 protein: CASSLGRGRETQYF; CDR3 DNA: TGTGCCAGCAGCTTAGGCAGGGGGCGGGAGACCCAGTACTTC
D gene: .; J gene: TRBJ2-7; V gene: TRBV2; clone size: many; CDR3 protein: CASRDDRTNYEQYF; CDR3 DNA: TGTGCCAGCAGAGACGACAGGACGAACTACGAGCAGTACTTC
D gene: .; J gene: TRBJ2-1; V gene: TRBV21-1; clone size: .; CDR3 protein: CASSTEGPDSYNEQFF; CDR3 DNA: TGTGCCAGCAGCACGGAAGGGCCGGATTCCTACAATGAGCAGTTCTTC
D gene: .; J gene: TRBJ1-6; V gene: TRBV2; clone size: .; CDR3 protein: CASTGFRSPLHF; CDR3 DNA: TGTGCCAGCACCGGATTCCGTTCACCCCTCCACTTT
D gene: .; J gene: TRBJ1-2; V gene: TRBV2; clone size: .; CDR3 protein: CASSEALGGGYTF; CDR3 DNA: TGTGCCAGCAGTGAAGCGCTTGGGGGAGGCTACACCTTC
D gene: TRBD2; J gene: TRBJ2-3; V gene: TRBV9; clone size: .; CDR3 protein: CASNREGHFTDTQYF; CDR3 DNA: TGTGCCAGCAACCGGGAGGGCCATTTTACAGATACGCAGTATTTT
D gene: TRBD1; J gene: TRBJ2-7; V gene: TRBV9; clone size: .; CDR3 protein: CASSVAPGQGYEQYF; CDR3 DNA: TGTGCCAGCAGCGTAGCTCCGGGACAGGGGTACGAGCAGTACTTC